Detailed here is one T cell receptor (beta chain). Germline V gene sequence: CDR1 SGHTA, CDR2 FQGNSA. The CDR3 contains 15 residues. Trimming took off 5 bases at V and 6 bases at J, with 16 bases between the two ends. All of the isolated RNA was reverse transcribed, so expressed TCRB transcripts were sequenced. Profiled with immunoSEQ multiplex PCR; TCRdb holds only in-frame clones, not every one. This sample has hundreds of thousands of clones, with about 14% found just once. The record originates from a study of beta chain features in type 1 diabetes. This receptor was identified in a man between 18 and 29 years old in good health. Source material: naive CD4+ T cells from blood. The chain is built from TRBV7-2 and TRBJ2-2, with unresolved D. The CDR3 here is CASSGTFGWAGELFF. CDR3 DNA: TGTGCCAGCAGCGGAACCTTTGGGTGGGCCGGGGAGCTGTTTTTT. Complete variable domain (other parts from reference TRBV7-2 and TRBJ2-2): GAGVSQSPSNKVTEKGKDVELRCDPISGHTALYWYRQSLGQGLEFLIYFQGNSAPDKSGLPSDRFSAERTGGSVSTLTIQRTQQEDSAVYLCASSGTFGWAGELFFGEGSRLTVL.